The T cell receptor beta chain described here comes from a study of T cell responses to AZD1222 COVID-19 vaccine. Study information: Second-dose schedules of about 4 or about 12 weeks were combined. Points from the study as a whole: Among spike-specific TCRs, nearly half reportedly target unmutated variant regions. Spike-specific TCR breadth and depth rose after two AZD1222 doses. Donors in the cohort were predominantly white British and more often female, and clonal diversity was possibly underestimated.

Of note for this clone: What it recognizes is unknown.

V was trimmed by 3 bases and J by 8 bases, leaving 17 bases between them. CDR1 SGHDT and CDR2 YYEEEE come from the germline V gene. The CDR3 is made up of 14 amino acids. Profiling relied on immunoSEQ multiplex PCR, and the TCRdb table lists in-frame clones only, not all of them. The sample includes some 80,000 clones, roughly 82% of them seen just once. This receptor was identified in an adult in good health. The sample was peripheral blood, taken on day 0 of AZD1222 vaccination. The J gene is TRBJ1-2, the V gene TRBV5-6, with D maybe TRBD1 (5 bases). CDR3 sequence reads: CASSYRGYYEGYTF. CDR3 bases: TGTGCCAGCAGCTATCGGGGGTACTACGAAGGCTACACCTTC.